These 22 T cell receptor beta chains originate from one sample sequenced in a study of response to subunit inactivated influenza vaccine. MiXCR, applied by TCRdb to the RT-PCR reads, yields one record per CDR3 protein. The sample comprises more than 550,000 distinct CDR3 sequences, around 11% of which are singletons, and approximately 10% rests with the top ten. In addition, the sample was reused for a study of T cells expressing NK-cell markers. According to that study: The cDNA for TCR beta came from 5'RACE template switching with UMIs.

The material was PBMCs from blood, obtained on the day of vaccination. The receptors here all came from a man aged 45-60 years who received an inactivated influenza vaccine.

This clonotype was seen a few times. The J gene is TRBJ2-1, the V gene TRBV4-1; 7 nucleotides agree with TRBD2. J lost 9 bases, V lost 0 bases, and 8 bases had no gene match. The CDR3 length is 15 residues. Germline lookup yields CDR1 MGHRA and CDR2 YSYEKL. CDR3 nucleotide sequence: TGCGCCAGCAGCCAAGAGGTATTCGGGGGGAGTGAGCAGTTCTTC. This gives the protein CASSQEVFGGSEQFF.

This clonotype appeared a few times. The V gene is TRBV20-1, the J gene TRBJ2-3, with 12 bases lining up with TRBD2. The CDR3 has 15 amino acids. Germline-derived CDR1 and CDR2 are DFQATT and SNEGSKA (reference sequence). After removal of 6 bases from V and 4 bases from J, the junction contained 8 bases not matched to a gene. As DNA, the CDR3 is TGCAGTGCAACCTCTAGCGGGAGGGCCCCAGATACGCAGTATTTT. The encoded protein is CSATSSGRAPDTQYF.

This chain uses TRBV20-1 with TRBJ2-1; the match to TRBD2 covers 13 bases. The CDR3 covers 17 residues. Unmatched junction bases numbered 9, after V lost 7 bases and J lost 0 bases. CDR1 and CDR2 from the germline V gene are DFQATT and SNEGSKA (reference sequence). CDR3 sequence reads: CSVAGLAGSFSYNEQFF. The CDR3 bases are TGCAGTGTTGCGGGACTAGCGGGGTCCTTCTCCTACAATGAGCAGTTCTTC.

The gene calls are TRBV5-5 and TRBJ2-5; 8 nucleotides match TRBD2. V gave up 5 bases and J gave up 3 bases; unmatched junction bases: 9. This CDR3 contains 15 residues. Germline-derived CDR1 and CDR2 are SGHKS and YYEKEE (reference sequence). CDR3 residues: CASSRSGGGKETQYF. CDR3 DNA sequence: TGTGCCAGCAGTCGAAGCGGGGGAGGAAAAGAGACCCAGTACTTC.

The V call is TRBV9, the J call TRBJ2-1; the D is unclear. Germline V gene lookup returns CDR1 SGDLS and CDR2 YYNGEE. This CDR3 has 13 residues. Trimming took off 0 bases at V and 5 bases at J, with 6 bases between the two ends. CDR3 DNA sequence: TGTGCCAGCAGCGTAGGCTTAAACAATGAGCAGTTCTTC. Translated: CASSVGLNNEQFF.

This clonotype was recorded many times. This sequence joins TRBV6-2 or TRBV6-3 and TRBJ2-5; TRBD2 aligns across 7 bases. The CDR3 loop spans 12 amino acids. Trimming removed 4 bases from V and 5 bases from J; junction bases left unmatched: 1. CDR1 and CDR2 (germline): MNHEY, SVGEGT. The CDR3 sequence: CASSWGGETQYF. CDR3 coding DNA: TGTGCCAGCAGTTGGGGAGGGGAGACCCAGTACTTC.

In its sample, this clonotype was seen a few times. The chain couples TRBV28 to TRBJ2-3, with 8 bases matching TRBD1. V lost 5 bases and J lost 2; bases outside the gene matches: 6. The CDR3 loop spans 15 amino acids. The germline V gene encodes CDR1 MDHEN and CDR2 SYDVKM. The CDR3 coding sequence is TGTGCCAGCAGTGACCGGGACAGGTACACAGATACGCAGTATTTT. Translation: CASSDRDRYTDTQYF.

This clonotype was seen many times. V is TRBV7-8 and J is TRBJ2-1; D possibly corresponds to TRBD2 (5 bases). Trimming took 5 bases from V and 4 from J, leaving 9 bases between them. Germline CDR1 and CDR2: SGHVS and FQNEAQ. This CDR3 is built from 13 residues. CDR3 sequence: CASSPGEYNEQFF. The CDR3 nucleotides read TGTGCCAGCAGCCCCGGGGAATACAATGAGCAGTTCTTC.

The rearrangement uses TRBV6-5 and TRBJ1-6; possible D gene TRBD1, 6 bases. CDR1 and CDR2 (germline): MNHEY, SVGAGI. V was clipped by 7 bases and J by 2 bases, with 15 bases between them. CDR3 length: 16 amino acids. CDR3 protein: CASTSQGNAYNSPLHF. The CDR3 DNA reads TGTGCCAGCACTTCACAGGGAAACGCCTATAATTCACCCCTCCACTTT.

The CDR3 DNA reads as TGTGCCAGCAGTGAAACTTCTCAGGGGGCTTGGAACATTCAGTACTTC. It is translated as CASSETSQGAWNIQYF. This chain uses TRBV6-1 with TRBJ2-4; 8 bases align to TRBD1. The CDR3 extends over 16 amino acids. The germline gives CDR1 MNHNS, CDR2 SASEGT. V lost 2 bases and J lost 7; bases outside the gene matches: 10.

This clonotype was seen more than once but under ten times. A read error may produce the germline difference seen at one junction end. J is TRBJ2-1 and V is TRBV7-7; 10 bases are shared with TRBD1. Germline CDR1 reads SSHAT; CDR2 reads FNYEAQ (reference sequence). The CDR3 is 18 amino acids. The CDR3 DNA follows: TGTGCTAGCAGCCTAGACGAGGGACCGGGACAGGGGCTCAATGAGCAGTTCTTC. This sequence encodes CASSLDEGPGQGLNEQFF.

The CDR3 loop is CASSSKRAGSLQETQYF. The CDR3, as DNA: TGTGCCAGCAGCTCGAAGAGAGCCGGAAGCCTCCAAGAGACCCAGTACTTC. The chain joins TRBV7-8 to TRBJ2-5, with D unresolved. Trimming shortened V by 4 bases and J by 1 base, and 19 bases separated the two germline ends. This CDR3 has 17 residues. Germline V gene data show CDR1 as SGHVS and CDR2 as FQNEAQ. Combining the CDR3 with reference TRBV7-8 and TRBJ2-5 gives the whole variable domain GAGVSQSPRYKVAKRGQDVALRCDPISGHVSLFWYQQALGQGPEFLTYFQNEAQLDKSGLPSDRFFAERPEGSVSTLKIQRTQQEDSAVYLCASSSKRAGSLQETQYFGPGTRLLVL.

The chain couples TRBV7-2 to TRBJ1-2, with a possible D match to TRBD1 (5 bases). Trimming shortened V by 8 bases and J by 7 bases, and 20 bases separated the two germline ends. CDR1 SGHTA and CDR2 FQGNSA come from the germline V gene. The CDR3 loop spans 14 amino acids. As DNA, the CDR3 is TGTGCCAGCCGGGGGGAGGCCCTAAGTTCTGGCTACACCTTC. It is translated as CASRGEALSSGYTF.

This clonotype turned up a few times. V gene TRBV5-6 combines with J gene TRBJ2-1; 8 positions match TRBD2. Germline values: CDR1 SGHDT, CDR2 YYEEEE. This CDR3 region has 16 residues. The V and J ends lost 0 bases and 3 bases, in that order; junction bases with no gene match: 5. The CDR3 region has the DNA TGTGCCAGCAGCTTGGAAGGACTAGCCCACTACAATGAGCAGTTCTTC. Amino acids: CASSLEGLAHYNEQFF.

The genes are TRBV7-9 and TRBJ2-4; 9 bases are a match to TRBD2. The CDR3 has 16 amino acids. Germline CDR1 SEHNR, CDR2 FQNEAQ (reference sequence). V lost 4 bases and J lost 8; bases outside the gene matches: 12. The CDR3 loop is CASSSTSGRSRDIQYF. The CDR3 coding sequence is TGTGCCAGCAGCTCGACTAGCGGAAGATCTCGGGACATTCAGTACTTC.

V usage is TRBV4-3 and J usage is TRBJ2-1; D not certain. There are 16 residues in the CDR3. The V end lost 1 base, the J end lost 2 bases, and 12 bases lay between the germline ends. The germline CDR1 and CDR2 sequences are LGHNA and YSLEER. The CDR3 region is CASSQGIGSTYNEQFF. CDR3 nucleotides: TGCGCCAGCAGCCAAGGAATCGGAAGCACCTACAATGAGCAGTTCTTC.

This clonotype showed up just a few times. The V gene is TRBV28, the J gene TRBJ2-1, with TRBD2 matching 8 bases. Germline lookup yields CDR1 MDHEN and CDR2 SYDVKM. The CDR3 extends over 15 amino acids. With V trimmed by 5 bases and J by 2 bases, 5 bases remained unmatched. The CDR3 DNA reads TGTGCCAGCAGTGGGCGGGAGGAAACCTACAATGAGCAGTTCTTC. This encodes CASSGREETYNEQFF.

The chain uses TRBV7-6 and TRBJ2-3; a possible D gene is TRBD1 (6 bases). The germline V gene has CDR1 SGHVS and CDR2 FNYEAQ. The CDR3 is made up of 17 amino acids. V lost 2 bases to trimming and J lost 3 bases, with 18 bases between them. CDR3 coding DNA: TGTGCCAGCAGCTTATGGGCGAGTATACAGGGAACAGATACGCAGTATTTT. Amino acids: CASSLWASIQGTDTQYF.

The chain is built from TRBV7-2 and TRBJ2-1; D call uncertain. The germline CDR1 and CDR2 sequences are SGHTA and FQGNSA. The V end was cut by 3 bases, the J end by 0 bases, with 15 bases between. The length of the CDR3 is 17 residues. CDR3 sequence reads: CASSFWASRSSYNEQFF. In DNA form, the CDR3 reads TGTGCCAGCAGCTTTTGGGCCTCCAGGAGCTCCTACAATGAGCAGTTCTTC.

The rearrangement joins TRBV5-8 to TRBJ1-5; tentatively, D is TRBD1 (6 bases). The CDR3 spans 15 residues. In germline, CDR1 is SGHTS, CDR2 YDEGEE. Between the trimmed V and J ends, which lost 2 bases and 3 bases, there was a span of 12 bases. The CDR3 sequence is CASSFATGTNQPQHF. CDR3 nucleotides: TGTGCCAGCAGCTTTGCTACAGGGACCAATCAGCCCCAGCATTTT.

The rearrangement joins TRBV20-1 to TRBJ2-1, with a tentative D call TRBD2 (5 bases). The CDR3 length is 15 residues. V was pared by 3 bases and J by 0 bases, with 12 bases between. Germline CDR1 is DFQATT and CDR2 is SNEGSKA (reference sequence). The CDR3 protein is CSASPGLSSYNEQFF. The CDR3 DNA sequence: TGCAGTGCTAGCCCGGGGTTAAGCTCCTACAATGAGCAGTTCTTC.

This clonotype was counted a few times. The CDR3: CASSQMTEAFF. CDR3 DNA: TGTGCCAGCAGCCAAATGACTGAAGCTTTCTTT. The genes are TRBV7-9 and TRBJ1-1; no reliable D call. The CDR3 has 11 residues. V lost 5 bases and J 5 bases, leaving 6 bases between the germline ends. From germline, CDR1 is SEHNR and CDR2 FQNEAQ (reference sequence).